This T cell receptor (beta chain) was retrieved from a study of control samples from healthy donors and cancer patients. This CDR3 comprises 13 residues. Trimming left V 3 bases short and J 5 bases short, with 13 bases between. The germline V gene encodes CDR1 SQVTM and CDR2 ANQGSEA. Data came from immunoSEQ multiplex PCR; TCRdb stores just in-frame clones and leaves some out. The sample has hundreds of thousands of clones, roughly 90% seen once. This sequence was found in a man in his forties or fifties with head and neck cancer. This chain joins TRBV29-1 and TRBJ1-2; D may be TRBD1 (6 bases). Material: PBMCs. The CDR3 loop is CSVERQGRYGYTF. Here the CDR3 DNA reads TGCAGCGTTGAGAGGCAGGGGCGGTATGGCTACACCTTC. The variable domain in full, with the rest retrieved from reference TRBV29-1 and TRBJ1-2, is SAVISQKPSRDICQRGTSLTIQCQVDSQVTMMFWYRQQPGQSLTLIATANQGSEATYESGFVIDKFPISRPNLTFSTLTVSNMSPEDSSIYLCSVERQGRYGYTFGSGTRLTVV.